These 16 T cell receptor beta chains share one sample of origin, sequenced in a study of OX40 agonist ivuxolimab in advanced cancers. TCRdb's copy holds only in-frame clones and misses some; the assay was immunoSEQ multiplex PCR. Of about 35,000 clones detected, roughly 84% appear once; the ten largest clones hold roughly 15%. The material sequenced was CD4+ or CD8+ T cells sorted from blood, taken in a trial of the OX40 agonist ivuxolimab. Receptors were obtained from an adult with an advanced solid tumor such as melanoma, head and neck, liver or kidney cancer.

The J gene is TRBJ2-3, the V gene TRBV5-6, with D unclear. Per germline, CDR1 SGHDT and CDR2 YYEEEE. With 4 bases removed from V and 0 bases from J, the gap between germline ends came to 9 bases. This CDR3 is built from 14 residues. In DNA, the CDR3 is TGTGCCAGCAGCCCTTTATTAAGCACAGATACGCAGTATTTT. Translation: CASSPLLSTDTQYF. Complete variable domain (other parts from reference TRBV5-6 and TRBJ2-3): DAGVTQSPTHLIKTRGQQVTLRCSPKSGHDTVSWYQQALGQGPQFIFQYYEEEERQRGNFPDRFSGHQFPNYSSELNVNALLLGDSALYLCASSPLLSTDTQYFGPGTRLTVL.

This chain joins TRBV5-6 and TRBJ2-5; tentative D call: TRBD1 (6 bases). The CDR3 covers 17 residues. The V end lost 4 bases, the J end lost 1 base, and 20 bases lay between the germline ends. Germline assignment: CDR1 SGHDT and CDR2 YYEEEE. The CDR3 loop is CASSGTTYRVTQETQYF. CDR3 bases: TGTGCCAGCAGCGGAACAACTTACAGGGTTACCCAAGAGACCCAGTACTTC.

The rearrangement uses TRBV5-1 and TRBJ2-7; D is unresolved. The CDR3 is made up of 11 amino acids. V lost 3 bases to trimming and J lost 4 bases, with 5 bases between them. In germline, CDR1 is SGHRS, CDR2 YFSETQ. CDR3 amino acids: CASSSKYEQYF. The DNA for the CDR3 is TGCGCCAGCAGCTCTAAATACGAGCAGTACTTC.

The chain links TRBV11-3 to TRBJ2-2; D unresolved. The CDR3 spans 13 residues. V dropped 5 bases and J dropped 3 bases, with 7 bases sitting between them. Germline V gene lookup returns CDR1 SGHNT and CDR2 YENEEA. For the CDR3, the DNA is TGTGCCAGCAGCGTTGGTTACACCGGGGAGCTGTTTTTT. Amino acid sequence: CASSVGYTGELFF.

As DNA, the CDR3 is TGTGCCAGCAGCCCAGAATGGGGGGGGAAAAACACCGGGGAGCTGTTTTTT. Protein product: CASSPEWGGKNTGELFF. The chain uses TRBV14 and TRBJ2-2, with 7 bases matching TRBD2. With 4 bases clipped from V and 2 bases from J, the junction kept 10 bases outside the gene matches. The CDR3 sequence is 17 residues long. Germline V gene lookup returns CDR1 SGHDN and CDR2 FVKESK.

This chain uses TRBV19 with TRBJ2-7; no reliable D call. This CDR3 has 14 residues. V lost 5 bases, J lost 4 bases, and 15 bases lay in between. Per germline, CDR1 LNHDA and CDR2 SQIVND (reference sequence). The CDR3 DNA sequence: TGTGCCAGTAGTGGGGATACGAATTCTTACGAGCAGTACTTC. It translates to CASSGDTNSYEQYF.

This sequence joins TRBV11-2 and TRBJ2-7, with TRBD2 matching over 7 bases. Trimming cost V 0 bases and J 0 bases; bases outside gene matches: 14. CDR3 size: 19 residues. Germline assignment: CDR1 SGHAT and CDR2 FQNNGV. CDR3 sequence (DNA): TGTGCCAGCAGCTTAGATGGGGACCAAGCGGGGCAGAGCTCCTACGAGCAGTACTTC. It is translated as CASSLDGDQAGQSSYEQYF.

The rearrangement joins TRBV2 to TRBJ1-2; tentatively, D is TRBD1 (5 bases). V gave up 6 bases and J gave up 8 bases, with 16 bases separating them. The CDR3 contains 13 residues. CDR1 and CDR2 (germline): SNHLY, FYNNEI. Here the CDR3 reads CASSRGWQGGYTF. The CDR3 DNA sequence: TGTGCCAGCAGCAGAGGGTGGCAGGGAGGCTACACCTTC.

This clone was counted only a few times. This chain uses TRBV18 with TRBJ1-5; D gene unclear. CDR3 size: 14 residues. Germline CDR1 reads KGHSH; CDR2 reads LQKENI. The germline V and J ends were trimmed by 6 bases and 4 bases, with 13 bases remaining between them. CDR3 coding DNA: TGTGCCAGCTCCCAAGGTTCAGAGAATCAGCCCCAGCATTTT. Translating gives CASSQGSENQPQHF. Complete variable domain (other parts from reference TRBV18 and TRBJ1-5): NAGVMQNPRHLVRRRGQEARLRCSPMKGHSHVYWYRQLPEEGLKFMVYLQKENIIDESGMPKERFSAEFPKEGPSILRIQQVVRGDSAAYFCASSQGSENQPQHFGDGTRLSIL.

Only one count was recorded for this clone. V and J are TRBV28 and TRBJ2-4, with 10 positions matching TRBD1. CDR3 length: 16 residues. Germline loops: CDR1 MDHEN, CDR2 SYDVKM. The J segment lost 8 bases and the V segment lost 4 bases, leaving 11 bases of the junction unmatched. Here the CDR3 reads CASSSPTPGQGYIQYF. The CDR3 DNA reads TGTGCCAGCAGTTCCCCGACACCGGGACAGGGGTACATTCAGTACTTC.

This clone was picked up a small number of times. In the same sample, other DNA sequences code for this CDR3. The J gene is TRBJ1-5, the V gene TRBV12-5; a weak D match, TRBD1 (5 bases). From germline, CDR1 is LGHNT and CDR2 FRNRAP. The V end was cut by 3 bases, the J end by 6 bases, with 15 bases between. CDR3 length: 15 amino acids. The CDR3: CASGFSPGVVQPQHF. CDR3 sequence (DNA): TGTGCTAGTGGTTTCAGCCCGGGGGTGGTTCAGCCCCAGCATTTT.

This chain links TRBV6-5 with TRBJ2-1; TRBD2 is a possible D gene (5 bases). Trimming stripped 6 bases from V and 14 bases from J, with 14 bases between. Germline CDR1 MNHEY, CDR2 SVGAGI. This CDR3 has 11 residues. This CDR3 is CASSGGFSEFF. The CDR3 DNA reads as TGTGCCAGCAGCGGCGGGTTTTCTGAGTTCTTC.

The J gene is TRBJ2-1, the V gene TRBV28; D might be TRBD1 or TRBD2, each matching 5 bases. The V gene lost 6 bases and the J gene lost 0 bases, with 15 bases spanning the gap. Germline values: CDR1 MDHEN, CDR2 SYDVKM. The CDR3 has 16 residues. The CDR3 here is CASSSSGGSSYNEQFF. CDR3 in DNA: TGTGCCAGCAGCAGCTCTGGGGGAAGCTCCTACAATGAGCAGTTCTTC. Full variable domain (missing parts from reference TRBV28 and TRBJ2-1): DVKVTQSSRYLVKRTGEKVFLECVQDMDHENMFWYRQDPGLGLRLIYFSYDVKMKEKGDIPEGYSVSREKKERFSLILESASTNQTSMYLCASSSSGGSSYNEQFFGPGTRLTVL.

V and J are TRBV9 and TRBJ1-3; 9 bases fit TRBD1. CDR1 is SGDLS and CDR2 is YYNGEE in the germline V gene. The CDR3 extends over 17 amino acids. The trim removed 2 bases at V and 2 bases at J, leaving 8 bases unmatched. DNA of the CDR3: TGTGCCAGCAGCGTTAAGGGACAGGGCACTACTGGAAACACCATATATTTT. Translated, it gives CASSVKGQGTTGNTIYF.

This chain joins TRBV7-2 and TRBJ2-3; 12 nucleotides match TRBD2. Unmatched junction bases numbered 6, after V lost 5 bases and J lost 0 bases. There are 17 residues in the CDR3. Germline loops: CDR1 SGHTA, CDR2 FQGNSA. CDR3 sequence (DNA): TGTGCCAGCAGCGTACTAGCGGGAGGAGTAAGCACAGATACGCAGTATTTT. Its protein product is CASSVLAGGVSTDTQYF.

The genes are TRBV5-6 and TRBJ2-7; unclear D gene. The CDR3 has 14 residues. The germline V and J ends were trimmed by 0 bases and 3 bases, with 10 bases remaining between them. Per the germline V gene, CDR1 is SGHDT and CDR2 is YYEEEE. The CDR3 DNA sequence: TGTGCCAGCAGCTTGGGCGTTTTCCGCTACGAGCAGTACTTC. Protein sequence: CASSLGVFRYEQYF. The whole variable domain, filled in from reference TRBV5-6 and TRBJ2-7, reads DAGVTQSPTHLIKTRGQQVTLRCSPKSGHDTVSWYQQALGQGPQFIFQYYEEEERQRGNFPDRFSGHQFPNYSSELNVNALLLGDSALYLCASSLGVFRYEQYFGPGTRLTVT.